The TCR beta chain described here comes from a study of blood T cell repertoires in COVID-19. As for the study in general: Sources were T cells, B-cell-depleted T cells, or PBMCs; the material itself was cDNA or gDNA.

Seattle-derived patients entered the study during active infection and were followed longitudinally. Clones were sequenced by immunoSEQ multiplex PCR, and TCRdb holds only the in-frame ones, with some missing. The table records roughly 150,000 clones, just under 85% of them present only once. Input material: peripheral blood. The sequence was obtained from an elderly woman with COVID-19, enrolled during active disease.

CDR3 sequence reads: CASSFGQDTEAFF. In DNA, the CDR3 is TGTGCCAGCAGCTTCGGACAGGACACTGAAGCTTTCTTT. The chain couples TRBV7-8 to TRBJ1-1; 7 bases fit TRBD1. Germline CDR1 reads SGHVS; CDR2 reads FQNEAQ. The J segment lost 3 bases and the V segment lost 3 bases, leaving 1 base of the junction unmatched. The CDR3 consists of 13 residues.